This T cell receptor beta chain is from a study of T-cell reconstitution after alpha-beta-depleted transplantation in children. This clonotype was counted ten times or more. What it binds is unknown. A library of TCRbeta sequences, prepared with unique molecular identifiers, was generated. TCRdb reprocessed the PCR reads with MiXCR, giving one entry per CDR3 protein. This sample carries about 140,000 distinct CDR3 sequences, roughly 8.8% of them seen once, and the ten largest clones take 15% to 20%. The CDR3 runs 13 residues. Unmatched junction bases numbered 2, after V lost 3 bases and J lost 2 bases. Germline V gene lookup returns CDR1 SQVTM and CDR2 ANQGSEA. Study-level points and caveats: Expanded clones from the graft, numbering several hundred, reportedly supplied alpha-beta T cells about two months after transplant. Hyperexpanded clones declined; after one year, newly produced T cells mostly supplied diversity. In some patients, recipient T cells and intrathymic progenitors surviving conditioning explained high day-60 diversity.

The TCR sequence derives from a female patient aged 2-15 years who had a stem cell transplant for congenital amegakaryocytic thrombocytopenia, so the T cells may come from the graft donor. This specimen consisted of PBMCs, mostly from graft donor cells, obtained 180 days after TCRalphabeta/CD19-depleted stem cell transplant. This chain links TRBV29-1 with TRBJ2-3; 7 bases line up with TRBD1. CDR3 residues: CSVEGQLTDTQYF. For the CDR3, the DNA is TGCAGCGTTGAGGGACAGCTCACAGATACGCAGTATTTT.